The 23 T cell receptor beta chains below all came from one sample that was sequenced in a study of long-term antiretroviral therapy in people with HIV. Survey level was the resolution at which the v3.0 immunoSEQ assay ran. The data were produced by immunoSEQ multiplex PCR, yet TCRdb's version contains in-frame clones alone and is incomplete. The repertoire consists of over 15,000 clones, with about 94% occurring once and the leading ten covering under 5.5%. Sequencing used unsorted PBMCs, obtained 6 to 6.5 years after starting antiretroviral therapy. These receptors were obtained from a woman in her forties or fifties with HIV.

This chain links TRBV5-1 with TRBJ2-7; 11 bases fit TRBD2. Trimming at V came to 4 bases and at J to 6 bases, leaving 9 bases not matched to a gene. The CDR3 contains 15 residues. The germline gives CDR1 SGHRS, CDR2 YFSETQ. For the CDR3, the DNA is TGCGCCAGCAGCGAAGAACTAGCGGGAGTTATCGAGCAGTACTTC. Translation: CASSEELAGVIEQYF. Variable domain in full (rest from reference TRBV5-1 and TRBJ2-7): KAGVTQTPRYLIKTRGQQVTLSCSPISGHRSVSWYQQTPGQGLQFLFEYFSETQRNKGNFPGRFSGRQFSNSRSEMNVSTLELGDSALYLCASSEELAGVIEQYFGPGTRLTVT.

This chain uses TRBV30 with TRBJ1-1; TRBD1 might be the D (5 bases). V gave up 2 bases and J gave up 6 bases, with 10 bases separating them. The germline CDR1 and CDR2 sequences are GTSNPN and SVGIG (reference sequence). The CDR3 extends over 12 amino acids. CDR3 protein: CAWSLGGPEAFF. The CDR3 DNA sequence: TGTGCCTGGAGTTTGGGGGGACCTGAAGCTTTCTTT.

This clone appeared once. The genes are TRBV25-1 and TRBJ1-4; 7 positions agree with TRBD1. CDR3 length equals 15 residues. The J segment lost 5 bases and the V segment lost 3 bases, leaving 6 bases of the junction unmatched. Germline-derived CDR1 and CDR2 are MGHDK and SYGVNS. As DNA, the CDR3 is TGTGCCAGCAGTGAGCCCGGGACAGTCAATGAAAAACTGTTTTTT. Residues: CASSEPGTVNEKLFF.

This chain joins TRBV7-8 and TRBJ1-1; possibly TRBD1 for D (6 bases). The CDR3 loop spans 13 amino acids. Trimming shortened V by 5 bases and J by 8 bases, and 15 bases separated the two germline ends. Germline CDR1 reads SGHVS; CDR2 reads FQNEAQ. The CDR3 here is CASSPGTRGEAFF. The CDR3 nucleotides read TGTGCCAGCAGCCCTGGGACCAGGGGAGAAGCTTTCTTT.

The chain links TRBV11-2 to TRBJ1-1, with unresolved D. Trimming removed 3 bases from V and 0 bases from J, with 5 bases in between. CDR3 length: 13 residues. Germline assignment: CDR1 SGHAT and CDR2 FQNNGV. The CDR3 sequence: CASSFPLNTEAFF. The CDR3 DNA reads as TGTGCCAGCAGCTTTCCCTTGAACACTGAAGCTTTCTTT.

The chain is built from TRBV6-5 and TRBJ2-7, with D perhaps matching TRBD1 or TRBD2 (5 bases each). CDR3 length equals 13 residues. Trimming removed 2 bases at V and 3 bases at J, with 8 bases between. Germline V gene lookup returns CDR1 MNHEY and CDR2 SVGAGI. In DNA, the CDR3 is TGTGCCAGCAGTTACGGGGACGTCTACGAGCAGTACTTC. Its translation: CASSYGDVYEQYF.

The rearrangement uses TRBV5-1 and TRBJ2-1; D uncertain. Trimming took off 4 bases at V and 3 bases at J, with 14 bases between the two ends. Germline V gene lookup returns CDR1 SGHRS and CDR2 YFSETQ. CDR3 length equals 15 residues. CDR3: CASSPLLADYNEQFF. The DNA for the CDR3 is TGCGCCAGCAGCCCTCTCCTTGCGGACTACAATGAGCAGTTCTTC.

V and J are TRBV5-1 and TRBJ1-3; 7 positions agree with TRBD1. The CDR3 contains 14 residues. The V and J ends lost 4 bases and 2 bases, in that order; junction bases with no gene match: 3. Germline values: CDR1 SGHRS, CDR2 YFSETQ. DNA for the CDR3: TGCGCCAGCAGCCCCGGACAGGCTGGAAACACCATATATTTT. It is translated as CASSPGQAGNTIYF.

This clone has more than one count but fewer than ten. The rearrangement joins TRBV2 to TRBJ1-1; TRBD1 is a possible D gene (5 bases). The CDR3 is 13 residues long. The V end was cut by 6 bases, the J end by 1 base, with 9 bases between. Germline V gene sequence: CDR1 SNHLY, CDR2 FYNNEI. The CDR3 DNA sequence: TGTGCCAGCAGGTGGCAGGGGAACACTGAAGCTTTCTTT. Translated, it gives CASRWQGNTEAFF.

The chain uses TRBV9 and TRBJ2-1, with 7 bases fitting TRBD1. Germline V CDR1 and CDR2: SGDLS, YYNGEE. After removal of 3 bases from V and 9 bases from J, the junction contained 3 bases not matched to a gene. This CDR3 has 12 amino acids. The CDR3 reads CASSGPGGEQFF. CDR3 DNA sequence: TGTGCCAGCAGCGGCCCAGGGGGTGAGCAGTTCTTC.

V gene TRBV10-2 combines with J gene TRBJ2-7; 7 nucleotides agree with TRBD1. V trimming: 3 bases; J trimming: 2 bases; junction bases outside the gene matches: 16. The germline gives CDR1 WSHSY, CDR2 SAAADI. There are 18 residues in the CDR3. CDR3 DNA sequence: TGCGCCAGCAGTGACCCAGGGGTCCCGACAGGGCTCGCCTACGAGCAGTACTTC. Protein: CASSDPGVPTGLAYEQYF.

A few counts support this clone. The genes are TRBV14 and TRBJ2-1; 10 bases match TRBD2. J lost 9 bases, V lost 1 base, and 15 bases had no gene match. The CDR3 runs to 18 residues. CDR1 and CDR2 from the germline V gene are SGHDN and FVKESK. The CDR3 DNA follows: TGTGCCAGCAGCCAAGGGCCTAGCGGGAGCGGAGAGCTGTTTGAGCAGTTCTTC. It specifies CASSQGPSGSGELFEQFF.

The rearrangement joins TRBV28 to TRBJ1-5; the D is unclear. Trimming cost V 6 bases and J 2 bases, with 14 bases left between them. CDR3 size: 15 residues. CDR1 and CDR2 (germline): MDHEN, SYDVKM. CDR3 region: CASSRPTTGNQPQHF. CDR3 sequence (DNA): TGTGCCAGCAGCCGCCCCACAACAGGCAATCAGCCCCAGCATTTT.

The chain carries TRBV14 and TRBJ2-1; D might be TRBD1 or TRBD2, each matching 5 bases. V lost 4 bases and J 3 bases, leaving 13 bases between the germline ends. This CDR3 contains 15 residues. Germline CDR1 is SGHDN and CDR2 is FVKESK. This chain's CDR3 is CASSPRDGFYNEQFF. For the CDR3, the DNA is TGTGCCAGCAGCCCTCGGGACGGATTCTACAATGAGCAGTTCTTC.

This rearrangement joins TRBV2 to TRBJ1-1, with 7 nucleotides matching TRBD1. Germline CDR1 is SNHLY and CDR2 is FYNNEI. The CDR3 is 12 amino acids. Trimming cost V 4 bases and J 8 bases; bases outside gene matches: 4. The DNA of the CDR3 is TGTGCCAGCAGTGGGGACAGCTTAGAAGCTTTCTTT. It is translated as CASSGDSLEAFF.

This clone has just one count. The chain recombines TRBV18 with TRBJ2-7, with D maybe TRBD2 (6 bases). CDR3 length: 13 residues. The germline CDR1 and CDR2 sequences are KGHSH and LQKENI. V lost 0 bases, J lost 3 bases, and 6 bases lay in between. CDR3 residues: CASSPPGLYEQYF. The CDR3 nucleotides read TGTGCCAGCTCACCACCGGGACTCTACGAGCAGTACTTC. The full variable domain, completed using reference TRBV18 and TRBJ2-7, is NAGVMQNPRHLVRRRGQEARLRCSPMKGHSHVYWYRQLPEEGLKFMVYLQKENIIDESGMPKERFSAEFPKEGPSILRIQQVVRGDSAAYFCASSPPGLYEQYFGPGTRLTVT.

The rearrangement joins TRBV4-1 to TRBJ1-2; D not certain. This CDR3 region has 13 residues. Trimming stripped 0 bases from V and 4 bases from J, with 6 bases between. The germline V gene has CDR1 MGHRA and CDR2 YSYEKL. The CDR3 sequence: CASSQDLLYGYTF. The CDR3 bases are TGCGCCAGCAGCCAAGATCTTCTCTATGGCTACACCTTC.

This chain uses TRBV7-2 with TRBJ1-2; D is unresolved. CDR1 and CDR2 (germline): SGHTA, FQGNSA. The V and J ends lost 1 base and 6 bases respectively, with 12 bases between them. CDR3 length: 14 residues. CDR3 nucleotides: TGTGCCAGCAGCTTAGGAGTACAGTCCGATGGCTACACCTTC. Amino acids: CASSLGVQSDGYTF. The full variable domain, completed using reference TRBV7-2 and TRBJ1-2, is GAGVSQSPSNKVTEKGKDVELRCDPISGHTALYWYRQSLGQGLEFLIYFQGNSAPDKSGLPSDRFSAERTGGSVSTLTIQRTQQEDSAVYLCASSLGVQSDGYTFGSGTRLTVV.

The chain links TRBV25-1 to TRBJ2-5; TRBD2 matches at 12 bases. V dropped 7 bases and J dropped 5; count of bases not matched to a gene: 2. The germline V gene encodes CDR1 MGHDK and CDR2 SYGVNS. The length of the CDR3 is 13 residues. CDR3 loop: CASILAGGETQYF. The CDR3 DNA is TGTGCCAGCATCCTAGCGGGAGGGGAGACCCAGTACTTC.

The CDR3 spells CASSVVSRGEGYNEQFF. The CDR3, as DNA: TGTGCCAGCAGTGTGGTCTCCCGGGGGGAAGGCTACAATGAGCAGTTCTTC. V usage is TRBV2 and J usage is TRBJ2-1; 7 bases align to TRBD2. CDR1 is SNHLY, CDR2 FYNNEI, per germline. The CDR3 is 17 amino acids. V shed 4 bases, J shed 3 bases, and the junction held 12 bases outside the gene matches.

The V call is TRBV6-1, the J call TRBJ1-5; D not certain. The CDR3 is made up of 14 amino acids. Germline CDR1 is MNHNS and CDR2 is SASEGT. V was pared by 2 bases and J by 4 bases, with 9 bases between. The CDR3: CASSELASNQPQHF. In nucleotides, the CDR3 is TGTGCCAGCAGTGAATTGGCCAGTAATCAGCCCCAGCATTTT.

This rearrangement joins TRBV19 to TRBJ2-3; the D is unclear. Germline CDR1 and CDR2: LNHDA and SQIVND (reference sequence). The CDR3 loop spans 16 amino acids. V was trimmed by 3 bases and J by 2 bases, leaving 15 bases between them. CDR3 residues: CASSIFWRYDTDTQYF. Written as DNA, the CDR3 is TGTGCCAGTAGTATTTTTTGGAGATACGACACAGATACGCAGTATTTT.

The J gene is TRBJ2-6, the V gene TRBV28; 9 bases align to TRBD2. The CDR3 runs 16 residues. With V trimmed by 9 bases and J by 0 bases, 6 bases remained unmatched. The germline gives CDR1 MDHEN, CDR2 SYDVKM. The CDR3 reads CARLAGVYSGANVLTF. The CDR3, as DNA: TGTGCCAGGTTAGCGGGAGTCTACTCTGGGGCCAACGTCCTGACTTTC.